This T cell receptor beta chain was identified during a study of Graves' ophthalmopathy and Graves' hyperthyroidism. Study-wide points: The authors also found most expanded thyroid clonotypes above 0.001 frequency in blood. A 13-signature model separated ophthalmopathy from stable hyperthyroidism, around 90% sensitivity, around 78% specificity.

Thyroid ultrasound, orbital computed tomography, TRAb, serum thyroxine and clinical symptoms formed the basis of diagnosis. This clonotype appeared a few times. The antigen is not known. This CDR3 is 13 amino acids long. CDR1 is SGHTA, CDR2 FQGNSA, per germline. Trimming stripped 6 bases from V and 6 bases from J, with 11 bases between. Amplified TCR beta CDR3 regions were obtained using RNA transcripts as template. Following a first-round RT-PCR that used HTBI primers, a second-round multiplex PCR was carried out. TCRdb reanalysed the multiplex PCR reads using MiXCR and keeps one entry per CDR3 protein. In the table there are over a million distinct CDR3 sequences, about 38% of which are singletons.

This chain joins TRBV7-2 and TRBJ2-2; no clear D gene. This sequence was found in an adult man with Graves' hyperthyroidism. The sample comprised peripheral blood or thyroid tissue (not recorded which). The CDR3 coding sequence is TGTGCCAGCAGTTATGGGGATTCCGGGGAGCTGTTTTTT. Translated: CASSYGDSGELFF.